These 2 T cell receptor beta chains originate from one sample sequenced in a study of T cells in Graves' hyperthyroidism and ophthalmopathy. RNA transcripts yielded amplified TCR beta CDR3 regions. An initial round of RT-PCR targeting the TCR CDR3 relied on the HTBI primer set. TCRdb used MiXCR to reprocess the multiplex PCR reads, holding one entry per CDR3 protein. This table holds 300,000 to 450,000 distinct CDR3 sequences, approximately 15% found once. The specimen was blood. These receptor sequences come from a woman aged 18 to 35 with Graves' hyperthyroidism that later progressed to Graves' ophthalmopathy.

This clonotype has a count of ten or more. The J gene is TRBJ2-1, the V gene TRBV2; 7 nucleotides match TRBD2. The CDR3 is made up of 11 amino acids. V shed 6 bases, J shed 10 bases, and the junction held 3 bases outside the gene matches. The germline CDR1 and CDR2 sequences are SNHLY and FYNNEI. This chain's CDR3 is CASRYSGEQFF. For the CDR3, the DNA is TGTGCCAGCAGGTATAGCGGGGAGCAGTTCTTC.

In this sample, this clonotype turned up many times. This chain links TRBV5-1 with TRBJ2-2; 10 nucleotides agree with TRBD2. The germline gives CDR1 SGHRS, CDR2 YFSETQ. CDR3 size: 17 residues. V shed 4 bases, J shed 5 bases, and the junction held 11 bases outside the gene matches. In nucleotides, the CDR3 is TGCGCCAGCAGCCAGGCTAGCGGGAGTTATGGAACCGGGGAGCTGTTTTTT. Its protein is CASSQASGSYGTGELFF.